Detailed here is one TCR beta chain. Its antigen remains unidentified. Primers: 60 Vbeta forward and 13 Jbeta reverse. Sequencing was performed with immunoSEQ multiplex PCR; in TCRdb, only in-frame clones are kept and a portion is missing. This table has some 150,000 clones, 65% to 90% appearing once. The data are from a study of cytomegalovirus exposure and HLA in healthy donors. Study results and caveats: One cluster of highly shared sequence variants probably arose as a sequencing artifact. Three CMV-associated chains proved CMV antigen-specific in vitro. A missense variant in DCLRE1C was later tied to TCR beta V- and J-gene trimming.

This clonotype originated in a female donor in good health and CMV-seronegative. Sequenced material: PBMCs.

CDR3 DNA: TGTGCCAGCAGACTGCATGGCTACACCTTC. Its translation is CASRLHGYTF. The chain uses TRBV6-1 and TRBJ1-2; D remains ambiguous. Germline CDR1 is MNHNS and CDR2 is SASEGT. V lost 6 bases, J lost 6 bases, and 5 bases lay in between. This CDR3 is 10 amino acids long.